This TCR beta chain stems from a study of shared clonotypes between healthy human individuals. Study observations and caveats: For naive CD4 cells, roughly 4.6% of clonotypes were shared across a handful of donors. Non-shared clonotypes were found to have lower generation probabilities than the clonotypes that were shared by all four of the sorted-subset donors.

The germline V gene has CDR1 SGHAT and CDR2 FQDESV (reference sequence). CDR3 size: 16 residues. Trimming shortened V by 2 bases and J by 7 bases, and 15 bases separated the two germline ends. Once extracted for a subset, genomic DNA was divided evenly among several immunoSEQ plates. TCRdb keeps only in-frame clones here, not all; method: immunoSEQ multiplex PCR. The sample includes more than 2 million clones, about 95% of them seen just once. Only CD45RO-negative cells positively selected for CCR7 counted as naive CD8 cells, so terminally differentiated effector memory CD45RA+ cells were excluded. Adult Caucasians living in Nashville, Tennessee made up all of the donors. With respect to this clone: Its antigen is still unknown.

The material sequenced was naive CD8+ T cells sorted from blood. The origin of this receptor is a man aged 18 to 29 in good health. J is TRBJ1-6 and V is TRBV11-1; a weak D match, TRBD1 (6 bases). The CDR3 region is CASSLFPGAQNSPLHF. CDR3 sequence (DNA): TGTGCCAGCAGCTTATTCCCGGGGGCGCAGAATTCACCCCTCCACTTT.